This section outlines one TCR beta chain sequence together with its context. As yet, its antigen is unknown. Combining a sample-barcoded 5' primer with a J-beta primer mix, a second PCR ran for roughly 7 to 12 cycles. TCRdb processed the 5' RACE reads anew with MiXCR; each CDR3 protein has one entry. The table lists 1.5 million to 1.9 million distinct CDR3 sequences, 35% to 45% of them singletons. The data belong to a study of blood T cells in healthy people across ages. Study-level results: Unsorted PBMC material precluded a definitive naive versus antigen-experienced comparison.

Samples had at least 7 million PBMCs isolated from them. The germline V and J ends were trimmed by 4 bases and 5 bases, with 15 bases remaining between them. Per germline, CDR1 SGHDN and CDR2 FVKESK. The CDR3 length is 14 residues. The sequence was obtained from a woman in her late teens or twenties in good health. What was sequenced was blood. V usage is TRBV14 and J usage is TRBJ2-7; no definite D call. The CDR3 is CASSREGSTHEQYF. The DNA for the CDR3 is TGTGCCAGCAGCCGTGAAGGATCGACACACGAGCAGTACTTC.